These 16 T cell receptor beta chains came from one sample sequenced in a study of T cells in Graves' hyperthyroidism and ophthalmopathy (dated by TCRdb to about 2019). Libraries were prepared through multiplex PCR. Sequencing used an Illumina HiSeq 2000. The TCR beta CDR3 regions were amplified from RNA transcripts. The TCR CDR3 was subjected to a first round of RT-PCR using the HTBI primer set and the Qiagen OneStep RT-PCR kit. TCRdb's own reprocessing of the public reads used fastp at Q25 and MiXCR and kept productive beta chains. Entries are consolidated by CDR3 protein sequence, retaining the most common genes and DNA. The sample yields approximately 590,000 distinct CDR3 sequences; approximately 14% were counted once. The ten largest clones add up to less than 9.5% of the sample. The sample comprised blood. These receptors originate from a woman between 25 and 40 years old with Graves' hyperthyroidism.

This clonotype was observed a handful of times. V and J are TRBV29-1 and TRBJ2-3; 7 bases align to TRBD1. In germline, CDR1 is SQVTM, CDR2 ANQGSEA. V dropped 7 bases and J dropped 0; count of bases not matched to a gene: 4. This CDR3 contains 13 residues. CDR3 in DNA: TGCAGCGCGGGACAGCATAGCACAGATACGCAGTATTTT. Translated, it gives CSAGQHSTDTQYF.

As concerns this clonotype: A clone one base away is much larger, so this may be a read error. The V and J genes are TRBV28 and TRBJ2-5, with no clear D. There are 14 residues in the CDR3. In germline, CDR1 is MDHEN, CDR2 SYDVKM. This CDR3 is CAAEKGVFEETQYF. DNA of the CDR3: TGTGCAGCCGAGAAGGGCGTCTTTGAAGAGACCCAGTACTTC.

This clonotype came up many times. The rearrangement joins TRBV12-3 or TRBV12-4 to TRBJ2-7; possible D gene TRBD2, 5 bases. V lost 7 bases and J lost 1, with 11 bases in between. The CDR3 contains 13 residues. For the CDR3, the DNA is TGTGCCAGCAAAGAGACTACTTCCTACGAGCAGTACTTC. Translated, it gives CASKETTSYEQYF.

In this sample, this clonotype turned up many times. J is TRBJ2-5 and V is TRBV20-1; the D is unclear. CDR3 length equals 12 residues. Germline V lookup: CDR1 DFQATT, CDR2 SNEGSKA (reference sequence). The CDR3 reads CSETGRQETQYF. The CDR3 DNA is TGCAGCGAGACTGGCAGACAAGAGACCCAGTACTTC.

V is TRBV4-2 and J is TRBJ2-5, with D maybe TRBD2 (5 bases). This CDR3 contains 14 residues. Germline CDR1 is LGHNA and CDR2 is YNFKEQ. V lost 1 base and J lost 4, with 10 bases in between. In DNA, the CDR3 is TGTGCCAGCAGCCAAGTACTAGGGTTAGAGACCCAGTACTTC. Translated: CASSQVLGLETQYF.

The chain links TRBV20-1 to TRBJ1-5; 10 nucleotides match TRBD1. The V segment lost 4 bases and the J segment 7 bases; nucleotides outside the gene matches: 10. The CDR3 totals 15 residues. CDR1 and CDR2 from the germline V gene are DFQATT and SNEGSKA (reference sequence). The CDR3 DNA reads TGCAGTGCTATTCCCGGGACAGGGGATCGCCAGCCCCAGCATTTT. Translated, it gives CSAIPGTGDRQPQHF.

This clonotype was counted ten times or more. This chain links TRBV7-2 with TRBJ2-1; 8 bases align to TRBD1. J was trimmed by 8 bases and V by 5 bases; bases with no gene match: 8. This CDR3 spans 14 amino acids. Germline CDR1 reads SGHTA; CDR2 reads FQGNSA. The CDR3 spells CASSTGQGVDEQFF. The CDR3 DNA follows: TGTGCCAGCAGCACCGGACAGGGCGTAGATGAGCAGTTCTTC.

There are a few counts of this clonotype. This may arise from a read error, as a much more abundant clone is one base away. V gene TRBV6-5 combines with J gene TRBJ1-1; possibly TRBD1 for D (5 bases). The CDR3 spans 14 residues. Per the germline V gene, CDR1 is MNHEY and CDR2 is SVGAGI. The ends were cut back, 5 bases at V and 5 bases at J, with 15 bases in the middle. This chain's CDR3 is CASSKAGHETEAFF. The CDR3 DNA is TGTGCCAGCAGTAAAGCAGGGCATGAGACTGAAGCTTTCTTT.

The gene calls are TRBV28 and TRBJ2-7, with 9 bases identical to TRBD1. V shed 3 bases, J shed 3 bases, and the junction held 6 bases outside the gene matches. The CDR3 runs to 15 residues. CDR1 is MDHEN and CDR2 is SYDVKM in the germline V gene. DNA of the CDR3: TGTGCCAGCAGTTTGTTAACAGGGGGCTACTACGAGCAGTACTTC. Translating it yields CASSLLTGGYYEQYF. Supplemented by reference TRBV28 and TRBJ2-7, the full variable domain reads DVKVTQSSRYLVKRTGEKVFLECVQDMDHENMFWYRQDPGLGLRLIYFSYDVKMKEKGDIPEGYSVSREKKERFSLILESASTNQTSMYLCASSLLTGGYYEQYFGPGTRLTVT.

This clonotype was seen repeatedly, ten times or more. In nucleotides, the CDR3 is TGTGCCAGCAGCACCCCGACCAAAAGTAAGCAGTACTTC. This sequence encodes CASSTPTKSKQYF. The V gene is TRBV5-4, the J gene TRBJ2-7; no definite D call. The V and J ends lost 4 bases and 8 bases respectively, with 16 bases between them. Germline CDR1 SGHNT, CDR2 YYREEE (reference sequence). This CDR3 contains 13 residues.

The table lists this clonotype with many counts. The V and J genes are TRBV7-6 and TRBJ2-3; 9 positions match TRBD1. The V segment lost 5 bases and the J segment 1 base; nucleotides outside the gene matches: 4. Germline CDR1 and CDR2: SGHVS and FNYEAQ. This CDR3 region has 15 residues. CDR3 coding DNA: TGTGCCAGCAGCGGACGGACAGGGGGCACAGATACGCAGTATTTT. Translating gives CASSGRTGGTDTQYF.

This clonotype was counted ten times or more. V gene TRBV20-1 combines with J gene TRBJ2-7; possibly TRBD2 for D (6 bases). The CDR3 sequence is 12 residues long. Between the trimmed V and J ends, which lost 3 bases and 4 bases, there was a span of 10 bases. The germline V gene has CDR1 DFQATT and CDR2 SNEGSKA (reference sequence). This CDR3 reads CSASGSTYEQYF. The CDR3 region has the DNA TGCAGTGCTAGCGGGAGTACTTACGAGCAGTACTTC.

The V call is TRBV12-3 or TRBV12-4, the J call TRBJ2-3; D remains ambiguous. This CDR3 contains 14 residues. The V end lost 4 bases, the J end lost 0 bases, and 8 bases lay between the germline ends. Written as DNA, the CDR3 is TGTGCCAGCAGTTACATAGATAGCACAGATACGCAGTATTTT. Its translation: CASSYIDSTDTQYF.

This clonotype occurred many times. V and J are TRBV7-9 and TRBJ2-1; D could derive from TRBD1 or TRBD2 (5 bases each). V lost 4 bases, J lost 6 bases, and 22 bases lay in between. The CDR3 is 17 residues long. Per the germline V gene, CDR1 is SEHNR and CDR2 is FQNEAQ (reference sequence). The CDR3 region has the DNA TGTGCCAGCAGCTCTATTAAGGGGACCGGAACCCTCAATGAGCAGTTCTTC. This translates into CASSSIKGTGTLNEQFF.

Only a few counts were recorded for this clonotype. This chain connects TRBV27 to TRBJ2-5, with 8 positions matching TRBD2. Germline lookup yields CDR1 MNHEY and CDR2 SMNVEV (reference sequence). This CDR3 is built from 15 residues. V gave up 4 bases and J gave up 5 bases; unmatched junction bases: 9. CDR3 nucleotides: TGTGCCAGCAGTTCCGGGAGGGAGTCGTTTGAGACCCAGTACTTC. It is translated as CASSSGRESFETQYF.

This clonotype was observed a few times. The chain couples TRBV9 to TRBJ2-1; 11 positions match TRBD2. CDR1 is SGDLS and CDR2 is YYNGEE in the germline V gene. The CDR3 runs to 15 residues. With 1 base clipped from V and 7 bases from J, the junction kept 4 bases outside the gene matches. The CDR3: CASSVLTSGANEQFF. CDR3 coding DNA: TGTGCCAGCAGCGTATTGACTAGCGGGGCTAATGAGCAGTTCTTC.